This T cell receptor (beta chain) appears in the sequencing data of a study of identical twins. Germline V gene sequence: CDR1 LGHNA, CDR2 YSLEER. Unmatched junction bases numbered 10, after V lost 0 bases and J lost 5 bases. This CDR3 comprises 18 residues. Unique molecular identifiers were present on the cDNA, which also gained a universal primer site by template switching. From the 5' RACE reads, TCRdb called clonotypes with MiXCR, one entry per CDR3 protein. The sample contains over 15,000 distinct CDR3 sequences, around 70% of which appear only once. Concerning this clonotype itself: What it binds is not known.

Broader study findings: Alpha sequences out of frame and shared by twins had excess low generation probability. Memory repertoires showed no such pattern, whereas abundant cord blood beta clonotypes carried fewer insertions.

The chain employs TRBV4-3 and TRBJ2-1, with 10 positions matching TRBD2. Sequencing was done on a sample of memory (CD45RO+) T cells sorted from blood. This clonotype was sampled from a woman under 30 in good health. This table probably holds off-target reads from a library built for another chain. CDR3 coding DNA: TGCGCCAGCAGCCAAGACCCCAATAGCGGGAGGAACCACAATGAGCAGTTCTTC. This encodes CASSQDPNSGRNHNEQFF.